Below, 28 T cell receptor beta chains from the same sample are listed, as sequenced in a study of graft-versus-host responses after intestinal transplantation. Their antigens are not known. Measured with immunoSEQ multiplex PCR; TCRdb has only the in-frame clones, and not every one. The sample lists about 110,000 clones; approximately 93% were seen once. The sequencing here drew on unstimulated CD8+ T cells sorted from spleen or lymph node cells, taken before transplant. Receptors originate from a human donor who was the organ donor for an intestinal transplant.

In DNA form, the CDR3 reads TGTGCCAGCAGTGGGGGACTAGCGGGAGAATCGTCCACAGATACGCAGTATTTT. The encoded protein is CASSGGLAGESSTDTQYF. This chain links TRBV2 with TRBJ2-3; 14 positions agree with TRBD2. This CDR3 has 18 residues. CDR1 and CDR2 (germline): SNHLY, FYNNEI. V trimming: 4 bases; J trimming: 2 bases; junction bases outside the gene matches: 8. The full variable domain, with the rest looked up from reference TRBV2 and TRBJ2-3, is EPEVTQTPSHQVTQMGQEVILRCVPISNHLYFYWYRQILGQKVEFLVSFYNNEISEKSEIFDDQFSVERPDGSNFTLKIRSTKLEDSAMYFCASSGGLAGESSTDTQYFGPGTRLTVL.

The rearrangement joins TRBV4-1 to TRBJ1-5; weak D call: TRBD1 (6 bases). Germline V gene lookup returns CDR1 MGHRA and CDR2 YSYEKL. The germline V and J ends were trimmed by 1 base and 5 bases, with 9 bases remaining between them. The length of the CDR3 is 14 residues. The CDR3 here is CASSQVQGHQPQHF. In nucleotides, the CDR3 is TGCGCCAGCAGCCAAGTACAGGGCCATCAGCCCCAGCATTTT.

The sample holds a few counts of this clone. The chain links TRBV6-5 to TRBJ2-2; D remains unclear. CDR3 length: 15 residues. From germline, CDR1 is MNHEY and CDR2 SVGAGI. With 1 base removed from V and 1 base from J, the gap between germline ends came to 7 bases. Written as DNA, the CDR3 is TGTGCCAGCAGTTACTTTTTGAGGAACACCGGGGAGCTGTTTTTT. It encodes CASSYFLRNTGELFF.

This chain connects TRBV7-2 to TRBJ2-1; TRBD1 or TRBD2 may be the D gene (5 bases each). CDR1 is SGHTA and CDR2 is FQGNSA in the germline V gene. This CDR3 is built from 15 residues. V was trimmed by 6 bases and J by 2 bases, leaving 14 bases between them. The CDR3 bases are TGTGCCAGCAGAAGGGACCACAGAACCTACAATGAGCAGTTCTTC. This codes for CASRRDHRTYNEQFF.

V is TRBV4-2 and J is TRBJ2-7; D tentatively reads TRBD1 or TRBD2 (5 bases each). Germline V CDR1 and CDR2: LGHNA, YNFKEQ. V was cut by 2 bases and J by 7 bases, with 18 bases left in between. The CDR3 consists of 15 residues. The CDR3 sequence: CASSQLASVRGEQYF. In DNA, the CDR3 is TGTGCCAGCAGCCAACTAGCAAGTGTAAGGGGTGAGCAGTACTTC.

The chain combines TRBV13 with TRBJ1-1; 7 bases fit TRBD1. CDR1 is PRHDT and CDR2 is FYEKMQ in the germline V gene (reference sequence). The CDR3 sequence is 16 residues long. Trimming cost V 5 bases and J 3 bases; bases outside gene matches: 12. CDR3 region: CASSVGTVWADTEAFF. The CDR3 DNA reads as TGTGCCAGCAGCGTCGGGACAGTATGGGCCGACACTGAAGCTTTCTTT.

This chain uses TRBV15 with TRBJ1-1; possibly TRBD1 for D (5 bases). V dropped 0 bases and J dropped 3 bases, with 8 bases sitting between them. This CDR3 region has 14 residues. Germline CDR1 reads LNHNV; CDR2 reads YYDKDF (reference sequence). The CDR3 DNA reads TGTGCCACCAGCAGAGAGGGACCATACACTGAAGCTTTCTTT. It yields the protein CATSREGPYTEAFF.

The chain is built from TRBV27 and TRBJ2-7; maybe TRBD2 (6 bases). The CDR3 contains 14 residues. CDR1 is MNHEY, CDR2 SMNVEV, per germline (reference sequence). V lost 4 bases to trimming and J lost 4 bases, with 14 bases between them. The DNA of the CDR3 is TGTGCCAGCAGTTCCCGGGGGTTCGTGTACGAGCAGTACTTC. Translation: CASSSRGFVYEQYF.

DNA for the CDR3: TGTGCCAGCAGCCCAAAAGGGACAGGGACTAACTATGGCTACACCTTC. Translated: CASSPKGTGTNYGYTF. The V gene is TRBV9, the J gene TRBJ1-2; TRBD1 agrees at 9 bases. The CDR3 is made up of 16 amino acids. Germline CDR1 is SGDLS and CDR2 is YYNGEE. The trim removed 4 bases at V and 0 bases at J, leaving 7 bases unmatched.

J is TRBJ2-5 and V is TRBV11-2; D perhaps matches TRBD1 (5 bases). V gave up 7 bases and J gave up 0 bases, with 12 bases separating them. Germline V CDR1 and CDR2: SGHAT, FQNNGV. There are 14 residues in the CDR3. CDR3 sequence (DNA): TGTGCCAGCACCCAGACAGAATACCAAGAGACCCAGTACTTC. This codes for CASTQTEYQETQYF. The whole variable domain, remainder taken from reference TRBV11-2 and TRBJ2-5, is EAGVAQSPRYKIIEKRQSVAFWCNPISGHATLYWYQQILGQGPKLLIQFQNNGVVDDSQLPKDRFSAERLKGVDSTLKIQPAKLEDSAVYLCASTQTEYQETQYFGPGTRLLVL.

The J gene is TRBJ2-5, the V gene TRBV7-9; possibly TRBD1 for D (6 bases). Trimming cost V 2 bases and J 6 bases, with 10 bases left between them. The CDR3 is made up of 13 amino acids. CDR1 and CDR2 from the germline V gene are SEHNR and FQNEAQ (reference sequence). This CDR3 reads CASSLQGTQTQYF. For the CDR3, the DNA is TGTGCCAGCAGCTTACAGGGGACCCAGACCCAGTACTTC. Together with reference TRBV7-9 and TRBJ2-5, the CDR3 gives the full variable domain: DTGVSQNPRHKITKRGQNVTFRCDPISEHNRLYWYRQTLGQGPEFLTYFQNEAQLEKSRLLSDRFSAERPKGSFSTLEIQRTEQGDSAMYLCASSLQGTQTQYFGPGTRLLVL.

This clone was recorded once. V and J are TRBV7-9 and TRBJ2-1, with TRBD2 matching 14 bases. The CDR3 runs to 18 residues. Per germline, CDR1 SEHNR and CDR2 FQNEAQ (reference sequence). After removal of 5 bases from V and 3 bases from J, the junction contained 9 bases not matched to a gene. The CDR3 bases are TGTGCCAGCAGCCCAGGAGGGACTAGCGGGAGTGACTACAATGAGCAGTTCTTC. The encoded protein is CASSPGGTSGSDYNEQFF. Based on the CDR3 plus reference TRBV7-9 and TRBJ2-1, the full variable domain is DTGVSQNPRHKITKRGQNVTFRCDPISEHNRLYWYRQTLGQGPEFLTYFQNEAQLEKSRLLSDRFSAERPKGSFSTLEIQRTEQGDSAMYLCASSPGGTSGSDYNEQFFGPGTRLTVL.

The rearrangement uses TRBV2 and TRBJ1-1; 8 bases map to TRBD1. CDR1 is SNHLY, CDR2 FYNNEI, per germline. The CDR3 is 16 residues long. V was pared by 11 bases and J by 1 base, with 15 bases of the junction left unmatched. In DNA form, the CDR3 reads TGTGCCGGAACGCAGGGGGCCTTCGGGGGGAACACTGAAGCTTTCTTT. This gives the protein CAGTQGAFGGNTEAFF. The variable domain in full, completed from reference TRBV2 and TRBJ1-1, reads EPEVTQTPSHQVTQMGQEVILRCVPISNHLYFYWYRQILGQKVEFLVSFYNNEISEKSEIFDDQFSVERPDGSNFTLKIRSTKLEDSAMYFCAGTQGAFGGNTEAFFGQGTRLTVV.

CDR3 residues: CASSFRAEETQYF. In DNA form, the CDR3 reads TGTGCCAGCAGCTTCCGGGCGGAAGAGACCCAGTACTTC. V is TRBV5-4 and J is TRBJ2-5; D is unresolved. V lost 2 bases to trimming and J lost 3 bases, with 8 bases between them. Per the germline V gene, CDR1 is SGHNT and CDR2 is YYREEE (reference sequence). The CDR3 sequence is 13 residues long. Full variable domain (rest looked up from reference TRBV5-4 and TRBJ2-5): ETGVTQSPTHLIKTRGQQVTLRCSSQSGHNTVSWYQQALGQGPQFIFQYYREEENGRGNFPPRFSGLQFPNYSSELNVNALELDDSALYLCASSFRAEETQYFGPGTRLLVL.

J is TRBJ2-7 and V is TRBV4-2; weak D call: TRBD1 (6 bases). The CDR3 covers 15 residues. Germline values: CDR1 LGHNA, CDR2 YNFKEQ. Deletions cut 0 bases from V and 1 base from J, with 10 bases between. DNA of the CDR3: TGTGCCAGCAGCCAAGATCCCGGGACATCCTACGAGCAGTACTTC. This encodes CASSQDPGTSYEQYF.

This sequence joins TRBV7-6 and TRBJ2-5; 7 nucleotides match TRBD2. Trimming took 7 bases from V and 2 from J; bases not matched to a gene: 10. Germline V gene data show CDR1 as SGHVS and CDR2 as FNYEAQ. CDR3 length: 15 amino acids. The CDR3 is CASKKEAGPQETQYF. CDR3 in DNA: TGTGCCAGCAAGAAAGAAGCGGGGCCTCAAGAGACCCAGTACTTC. Looking up the rest from reference TRBV7-6 and TRBJ2-5 gives the full variable domain: GAGVSQSPRYKVTKRGQDVALRCDPISGHVSLYWYRQALGQGPEFLTYFNYEAQQDKSGLPNDRFSAERPEGSISTLTIQRTEQRDSAMYRCASKKEAGPQETQYFGPGTRLLVL.

This chain uses TRBV14 with TRBJ2-3; 7 bases agree with TRBD1. V shed 1 base and J 4 bases; nucleotides not matched to a gene: 5. The CDR3 totals 15 residues. Per germline, CDR1 SGHDN and CDR2 FVKESK. The CDR3 nucleotides are TGTGCCAGCAGCCAAGTCGACAGGGTAGCAGATACGCAGTATTTT. Translated: CASSQVDRVADTQYF.

The CDR3 loop is CASSSRGGNQPQHF. The CDR3 coding sequence is TGTGCCAGCAGTTCCCGCGGAGGTAATCAGCCCCAGCATTTT. The gene calls are TRBV28 and TRBJ1-5, with D unresolved. V lost 4 bases to trimming and J lost 4 bases, with 11 bases between them. This CDR3 is built from 14 residues. CDR1 and CDR2 from the germline V gene are MDHEN and SYDVKM.

This sequence joins TRBV15 and TRBJ2-7; D may be TRBD2 (6 bases). Trimming stripped 0 bases from V and 3 bases from J, with 15 bases between. This CDR3 comprises 16 residues. Germline V gives CDR1 LNHNV, CDR2 YYDKDF (reference sequence). The CDR3 sequence is CATSRDRGMKNYEQYF. The DNA for the CDR3 is TGTGCCACCAGCAGAGACCGGGGGATGAAAAACTACGAGCAGTACTTC.

In its sample, this clone was seen once. The rearrangement joins TRBV19 to TRBJ2-1, with TRBD2 matching over 9 bases. V trimming: 5 bases; J trimming: 5 bases; junction bases outside the gene matches: 7. The CDR3 spans 15 residues. Germline V gene sequence: CDR1 LNHDA, CDR2 SQIVND (reference sequence). The CDR3 here is CASSSLLAGNNEQFF. The CDR3 nucleotides read TGTGCCAGTAGTTCATTGCTAGCGGGAAACAATGAGCAGTTCTTC. Supplemented by reference TRBV19 and TRBJ2-1, the full variable domain reads DGGITQSPKYLFRKEGQNVTLSCEQNLNHDAMYWYRQDPGQGLRLIYYSQIVNDFQKGDIAEGYSVSREKKESFPLTVTSAQKNPTAFYLCASSSLLAGNNEQFFGPGTRLTVL.

J is TRBJ2-1 and V is TRBV6-5; TRBD2 matches at 10 bases. The V and J ends lost 5 bases and 6 bases, in that order; junction bases with no gene match: 7. The CDR3 runs 15 residues. Germline lookup yields CDR1 MNHEY and CDR2 SVGAGI. Here the CDR3 DNA reads TGTGCCAGCAGTCCCCTCCAGCGGGAGGGCAATGAGCAGTTCTTC. Amino acids: CASSPLQREGNEQFF.

This chain connects TRBV10-3 to TRBJ1-2; D unclear. The CDR3 sequence is 14 residues long. Per germline, CDR1 ENHRY and CDR2 SYGVKD. V was shortened by 0 bases and J by 8 bases, with 13 bases between the two germline ends. The CDR3 sequence: CAISESIWEDGYTF. CDR3 sequence (DNA): TGTGCCATCAGTGAGTCGATCTGGGAAGACGGCTACACCTTC.

The CDR3 region is CARRAGGEQFF. As DNA, the CDR3 is TGTGCCAGGCGTGCGGGGGGGGAGCAGTTCTTC. J is TRBJ2-1 and V is TRBV2; 9 bases align to TRBD2. The CDR3 runs 11 residues. Germline V CDR1 and CDR2: SNHLY, FYNNEI. V shed 9 bases, J shed 10 bases, and the junction held 4 bases outside the gene matches.

The rearrangement links TRBV7-6 to TRBJ2-3, with TRBD2 matching 8 bases. Germline V gives CDR1 SGHVS, CDR2 FNYEAQ. The CDR3 consists of 15 residues. Germline trimming cut 7 bases from V and 0 bases from J; bases unmatched to any gene: 6. The CDR3 bases are TGTGCCAGCACCCCACAGCGGGAGAGCACAGATACGCAGTATTTT. This encodes CASTPQRESTDTQYF.

V usage is TRBV10-3 and J usage is TRBJ1-3; D not certain. This CDR3 is 17 amino acids long. From germline, CDR1 is ENHRY and CDR2 SYGVKD. With 3 bases removed from V and 7 bases from J, the gap between germline ends came to 22 bases. CDR3 nucleotide sequence: TGTGCCATCAGTGAATATTATCGTTATGGCAGGCGGAACACCATATATTTT. Its protein is CAISEYYRYGRRNTIYF.

This clone was detected only a few times. This chain uses TRBV7-9 with TRBJ2-7; 11 bases map to TRBD2. The CDR3 extends over 14 amino acids. J gave up 5 bases and V 3 bases, and 3 bases lay outside the gene matches. Germline assignment: CDR1 SEHNR and CDR2 FQNEAQ (reference sequence). The CDR3 DNA follows: TGTGCCAGCAGCTTTAGCGGGAGGGCGCACGAGCAGTACTTC. Protein product: CASSFSGRAHEQYF.

The chain recombines TRBV5-6 with TRBJ1-3; D is undetermined. The V gene's germline CDR1 is SGHDT and CDR2 YYEEEE. Between the trimmed V and J ends, which lost 5 bases and 0 bases, there was a span of 9 bases. The CDR3 spans 14 residues. Here the CDR3 DNA reads TGTGCCAGCAGGAGTATAAGCTCTGGAAACACCATATATTTT. As protein: CASRSISSGNTIYF.

The rearrangement links TRBV27 to TRBJ2-7; 14 positions agree with TRBD2. The CDR3 covers 19 residues. CDR1 and CDR2 from the germline V gene are MNHEY and SMNVEV (reference sequence). Germline trimming cut 5 bases from V and 0 bases from J; bases unmatched to any gene: 12. The CDR3 coding sequence is TGTGCCAGCAGTCAACTACAGGGACTAGCGGGGGTATACTCCTACGAGCAGTACTTC. Translated, it gives CASSQLQGLAGVYSYEQYF.